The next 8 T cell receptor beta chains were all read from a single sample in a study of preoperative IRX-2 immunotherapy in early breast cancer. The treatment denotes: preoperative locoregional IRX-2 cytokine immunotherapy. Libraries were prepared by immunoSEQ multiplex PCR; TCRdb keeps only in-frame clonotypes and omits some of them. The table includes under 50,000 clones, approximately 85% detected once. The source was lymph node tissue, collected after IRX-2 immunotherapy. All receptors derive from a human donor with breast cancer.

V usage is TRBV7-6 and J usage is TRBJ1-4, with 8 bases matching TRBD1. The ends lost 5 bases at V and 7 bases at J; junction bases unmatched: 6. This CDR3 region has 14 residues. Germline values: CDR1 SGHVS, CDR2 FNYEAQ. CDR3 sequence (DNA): TGTGCCAGCAGCGTAAGACAGGGGTTTGAAAAACTGTTTTTT. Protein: CASSVRQGFEKLFF.

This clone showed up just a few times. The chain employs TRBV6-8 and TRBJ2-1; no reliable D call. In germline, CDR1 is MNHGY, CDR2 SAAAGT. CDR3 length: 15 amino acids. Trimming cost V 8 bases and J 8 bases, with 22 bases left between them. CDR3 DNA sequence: TGTGCCAGCTCCATGAGGAACTTAGTGGTGGATGAGCAGTTCTTC. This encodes CASSMRNLVVDEQFF.

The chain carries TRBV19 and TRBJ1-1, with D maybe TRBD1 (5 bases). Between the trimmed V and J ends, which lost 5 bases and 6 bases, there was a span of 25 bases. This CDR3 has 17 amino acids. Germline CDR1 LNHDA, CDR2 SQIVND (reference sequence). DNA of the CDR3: TGTGCCAGTAGTTCACGCTCGAAGCTGCAGGGAAGGGCTGAAGCTTTCTTT. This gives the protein CASSSRSKLQGRAEAFF.

The CDR3 sequence is CASSSGQGAITGELFF. CDR3 in DNA: TGTGCCAGCAGCTCAGGACAGGGGGCGATTACCGGGGAGCTGTTTTTT. V gene TRBV11-3 combines with J gene TRBJ2-2, with TRBD1 identical over 11 bases. The length of the CDR3 is 16 residues. J was trimmed by 5 bases and V by 4 bases; bases with no gene match: 6. Germline V CDR1 and CDR2: SGHNT, YENEEA.

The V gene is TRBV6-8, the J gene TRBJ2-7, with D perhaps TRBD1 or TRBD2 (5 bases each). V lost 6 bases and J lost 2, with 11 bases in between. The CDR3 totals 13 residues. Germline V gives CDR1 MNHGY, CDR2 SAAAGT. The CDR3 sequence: CASRTGAPYEQYF. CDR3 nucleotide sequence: TGTGCCAGCAGGACCGGGGCCCCCTACGAGCAGTACTTC.

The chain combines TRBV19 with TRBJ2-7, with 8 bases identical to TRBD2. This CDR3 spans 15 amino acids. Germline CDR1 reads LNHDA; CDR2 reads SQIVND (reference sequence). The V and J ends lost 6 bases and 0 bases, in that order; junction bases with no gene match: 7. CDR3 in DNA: TGTGCCAGTAGCTTGAGCGGGGGAAGCTCCTACGAGCAGTACTTC. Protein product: CASSLSGGSSYEQYF.

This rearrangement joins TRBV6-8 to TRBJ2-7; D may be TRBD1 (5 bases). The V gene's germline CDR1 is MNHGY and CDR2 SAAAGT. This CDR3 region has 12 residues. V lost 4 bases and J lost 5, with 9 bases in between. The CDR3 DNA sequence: TGTGCCAGCAGTTCCTGGGGCAACGAGCAGTACTTC. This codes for CASSSWGNEQYF.

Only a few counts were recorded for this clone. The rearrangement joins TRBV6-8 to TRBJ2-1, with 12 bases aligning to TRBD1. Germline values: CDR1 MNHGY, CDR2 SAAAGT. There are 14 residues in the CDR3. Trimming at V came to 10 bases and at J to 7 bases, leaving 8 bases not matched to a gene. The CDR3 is CAIRDRGHINEQFF. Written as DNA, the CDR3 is TGTGCCATCAGGGACAGGGGGCATATTAATGAGCAGTTCTTC.